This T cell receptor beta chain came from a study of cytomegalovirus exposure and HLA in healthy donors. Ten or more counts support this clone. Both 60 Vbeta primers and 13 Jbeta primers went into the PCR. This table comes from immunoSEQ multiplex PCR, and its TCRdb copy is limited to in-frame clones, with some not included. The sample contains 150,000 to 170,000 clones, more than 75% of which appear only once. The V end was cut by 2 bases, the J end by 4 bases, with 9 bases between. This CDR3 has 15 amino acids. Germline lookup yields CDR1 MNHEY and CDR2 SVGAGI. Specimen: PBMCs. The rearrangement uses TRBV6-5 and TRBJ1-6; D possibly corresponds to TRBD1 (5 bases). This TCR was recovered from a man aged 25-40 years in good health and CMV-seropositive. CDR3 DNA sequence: TGTGCCAGCAGTTACGAGGGGAGGTATAATTCACCCCTCCACTTT. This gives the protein CASSYEGRYNSPLHF.